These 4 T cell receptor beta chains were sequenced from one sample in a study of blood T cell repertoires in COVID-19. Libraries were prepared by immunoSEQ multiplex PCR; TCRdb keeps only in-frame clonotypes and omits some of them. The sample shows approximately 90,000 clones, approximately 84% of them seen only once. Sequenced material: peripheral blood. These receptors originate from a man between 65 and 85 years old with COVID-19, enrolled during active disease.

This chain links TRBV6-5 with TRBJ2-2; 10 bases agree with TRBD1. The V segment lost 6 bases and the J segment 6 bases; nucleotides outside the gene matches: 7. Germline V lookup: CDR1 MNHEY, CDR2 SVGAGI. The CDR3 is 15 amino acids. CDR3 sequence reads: CASRPGQGFSGELFF. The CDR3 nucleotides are TGTGCCAGCAGGCCGGGACAGGGGTTTTCCGGGGAGCTGTTTTTT.

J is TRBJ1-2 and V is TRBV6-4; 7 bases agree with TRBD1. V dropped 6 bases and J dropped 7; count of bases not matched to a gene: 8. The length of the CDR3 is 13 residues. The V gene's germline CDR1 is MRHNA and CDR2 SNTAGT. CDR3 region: CASSSGQLGGYTF. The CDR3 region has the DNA TGTGCCAGCAGCTCGGGACAGCTTGGTGGCTACACCTTC.

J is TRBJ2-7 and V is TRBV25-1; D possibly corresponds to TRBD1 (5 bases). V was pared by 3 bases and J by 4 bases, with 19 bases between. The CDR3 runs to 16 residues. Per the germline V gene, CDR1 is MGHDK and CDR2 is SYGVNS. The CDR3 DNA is TGTGCCAGCAGTGAGAGTTTAGGGGAAAAGAAATACGAGCAGTACTTC. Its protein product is CASSESLGEKKYEQYF.

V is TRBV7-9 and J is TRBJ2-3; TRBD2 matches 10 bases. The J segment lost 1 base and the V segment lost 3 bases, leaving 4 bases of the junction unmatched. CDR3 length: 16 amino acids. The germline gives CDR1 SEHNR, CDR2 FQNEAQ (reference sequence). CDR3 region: CASSFLAGARTDTQYF. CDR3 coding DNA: TGTGCCAGCAGCTTTCTAGCGGGAGCCCGCACAGATACGCAGTATTTT.